Listed below are T cell receptor beta chains from one sample, sequenced in a study of shared clonotypes between healthy human individuals. Using immunoSEQ multiplex PCR, the repertoire was profiled, and TCRdb retains in-frame clones only, with some absent. The sample includes 2 million to 3 million clones, approximately 93% seen only once; the top ten take about 0.34%. The source material was naive CD4+ T cells from PBMCs. These receptor sequences come from a man between 18 and 35 years old in good health. Some clones in this sample may be carry-over from other donors' samples. The CDR3 runs from the conserved cysteine through the conserved F or W. The D gene is left open where the match is weak. Size is stated for part of the rows, as once, few or many counts, or as a class when the clone is expanded.

clone_size	v_call	d_call	j_call	cdr3_aa	cdr3_nt
once	TRBV29-1	TRBD2	TRBJ2-1	CSVELSWSSGYNEQFF	TGCAGCGTTGAGTTGAGTTGGTCTAGCGGCTACAATGAGCAGTTCTTC
-	TRBV9	-	TRBJ2-2	CASSVRYTNTGELFF	TGTGCCAGCAGCGTAAGGTATACGAACACCGGGGAGCTGTTTTTT
-	TRBV18	-	TRBJ1-1	CASSPRQLTSEAFF	TGTGCCAGCTCACCACGTCAGTTAACTTCTGAAGCTTTCTTT
-	TRBV30	-	TRBJ1-5	CAWSDGANQPQHF	TGTGCCTGGAGTGATGGGGCCAATCAGCCCCAGCATTTT
-	TRBV28	-	TRBJ1-4	CASSPGDFNEKLFF	TGTGCCAGCAGTCCCGGGGATTTTAATGAAAAACTGTTTTTT
-	TRBV19	TRBD2	TRBJ2-7	CASSIRLAGNFYEQYF	TGTGCCAGTAGTATCCGACTAGCGGGCAACTTTTACGAGCAGTACTTC
once	TRBV28	TRBD1	TRBJ2-5	CASLTTGDTETQYF	TGTGCCAGCCTTACCACAGGGGATACGGAGACCCAGTACTTC
-	TRBV5-1	TRBD1	TRBJ2-3	CASSFGQAEGTQYF	TGCGCCAGCAGCTTCGGACAGGCCGAAGGTACGCAGTATTTT
-	TRBV28	TRBD1	TRBJ2-5	CASRDREETQYF	TGTGCCAGCAGGGACAGGGAAGAGACCCAGTACTTC
-	TRBV6-5	-	TRBJ2-1	CASRGTVSSYNEQFF	TGTGCCAGCAGGGGTACGGTGAGCTCCTACAATGAGCAGTTCTTC
-	TRBV5-4	-	TRBJ2-5	CASSLGRRETQYF	TGTGCCAGCAGCTTGGGTAGGAGGGAGACCCAGTACTTC
-	TRBV7-3	-	TRBJ2-1	CASSLDRDNEQFF	TGTGCCAGCAGCTTGGACAGAGACAATGAGCAGTTCTTC
-	TRBV6-4	TRBD1	TRBJ2-7	CASMEQGSYEQYF	TGTGCCAGCATGGAACAGGGGTCATACGAGCAGTACTTC
once	TRBV27	-	TRBJ1-1	CASSHSDRAVWTEAFF	TGTGCCAGCAGCCATTCTGACAGAGCAGTGTGGACTGAAGCTTTCTTT
-	TRBV28	-	TRBJ1-1	CASSFAGLGNTEAFF	TGTGCCAGCAGTTTTGCAGGCCTGGGGAACACTGAAGCTTTCTTT
-	TRBV9	-	TRBJ2-5	CASSVGGGTHQETQYF	TGTGCCAGCAGCGTAGGAGGGGGGACCCATCAAGAGACCCAGTACTTC
-	TRBV10-1	TRBD2	TRBJ2-2	CASSALLAGAAGELFF	TGCGCCAGCAGTGCCCTGCTAGCGGGAGCGGCCGGGGAGCTGTTTTTT
-	TRBV5-4	TRBD2	TRBJ2-1	CASSPRGSGKYNEQFF	TGTGCCAGCAGCCCCCGTGGTAGCGGGAAATACAATGAGCAGTTCTTC
-	TRBV19	-	TRBJ2-1	CASSPIRGGGPRGSYNEQFF	TGTGCCAGTAGTCCAATACGGGGAGGAGGGCCGCGTGGGTCCTACAATGAGCAGTTCTTC
-	TRBV5-1	TRBD1	TRBJ1-3	CASSLDRGQGNTIYF	TGCGCCAGCAGCTTGGACAGGGGGCAGGGAAACACCATATATTTT
once	TRBV7-3	-	TRBJ2-1	CASSRGLTGNEQFF	TGTGCCAGCAGTCGGGGGCTAACGGGGAATGAGCAGTTCTTC
once	TRBV10-1	-	TRBJ2-1	CASSGGRTNEQFF	TGCGCCAGCAGTGGGGGTAGAACCAATGAGCAGTTCTTC
-	TRBV5-5	-	TRBJ1-1	CASSYTPGDAFF	TGTGCCAGCAGCTACACTCCCGGTGATGCTTTCTTT
-	TRBV6-6	-	TRBJ1-4	CASSAGSNEKLFF	TGTGCCAGCTCCGCGGGGTCTAATGAAAAACTGTTTTTT
-	TRBV6-1	-	TRBJ1-4	CASSEGGRGEKLFF	TGTGCCAGCAGTGAGGGGGGGCGCGGTGAAAAACTGTTTTTT
-	TRBV30	-	TRBJ1-6	CAWSPTNGNSPLHF	TGTGCCTGGAGCCCGACGAATGGCAATTCACCCCTCCACTTT
once	TRBV18	-	TRBJ2-6	CASSPSSAGANVLTF	TGTGCCAGCTCACCATCTTCAGCTGGGGCCAACGTCCTGACTTTC
-	TRBV9	TRBD1	TRBJ2-1	CASSAPPQLRDRGYEQFF	TGTGCCAGCAGCGCGCCCCCGCAGCTCCGGGACAGGGGCTATGAGCAGTTCTTC
-	TRBV7-3	-	TRBJ1-2	CASSLSPGGYTF	TGTGCCAGCAGCTTATCCCCGGGGGGCTACACCTTC
-	TRBV10-1	-	TRBJ1-2	CASSESGVRSGYGYTF	TGCGCCAGCAGTGAGTCGGGAGTGAGGAGTGGCTATGGCTACACCTTC
-	TRBV19	TRBD1	TRBJ1-3	CARGQGGVGYDGNTIYF	TGTGCCAGAGGACAGGGGGGAGTAGGTTATGATGGAAACACCATATATTTT
-	TRBV10-2	-	TRBJ2-7	CASSDGDLLSYEQYF	TGCGCCAGCAGTGATGGGGACTTACTCTCCTACGAGCAGTACTTC
-	TRBV5-1	TRBD1	TRBJ2-1	CASSLVGTGNEQFF	TGCGCCAGCAGCTTGGTGGGGACAGGGAATGAGCAGTTCTTC
-	TRBV5-1	-	TRBJ2-7	CASSLGGTSPSYEQYF	TGCGCCAGCAGCTTGGGTGGTACTAGTCCGTCTTACGAGCAGTACTTC
-	TRBV7-9	-	TRBJ1-1	CASSFFRDRGTEAFF	TGTGCCAGCAGCTTCTTCCGGGACCGGGGCACTGAAGCTTTCTTT
-	TRBV4-1	TRBD2	TRBJ2-1	CASSQVVTSGNNEQFF	TGCGCCAGCAGCCAAGTAGTCACTAGCGGAAACAATGAGCAGTTCTTC
-	TRBV7-3	TRBD2	TRBJ2-3	CASSRGVAARGRTDTQYF	TGTGCCAGCAGCCGGGGGGTAGCGGCCCGAGGGAGGACAGATACGCAGTATTTT
-	TRBV19	-	TRBJ2-2	CASSGMSGELFF	TGTGCCAGCTCCGGAATGTCCGGGGAGCTGTTTTTT
-	TRBV5-1	TRBD2	TRBJ2-3	CASSLPSGTDTQYF	TGCGCCAGCAGCTTGCCTAGCGGTACAGATACGCAGTATTTT
-	TRBV6-6	-	TRBJ1-3	CASSYLVTGNTIYF	TGTGCCAGCAGTTACCTGGTAACCGGAAACACCATATATTTT
once	TRBV28	-	TRBJ2-5	CATQGSEETQYF	TGTGCCACACAGGGTAGCGAAGAGACCCAGTACTTC
-	TRBV19	TRBD1	TRBJ2-7	CASSIEYLRDRVYEQYF	TGTGCCAGTAGTATAGAATATCTTCGGGACAGGGTCTACGAGCAGTACTTC
-	TRBV18	-	TRBJ1-2	CASGESGGDVYGYTF	TGTGCCAGCGGAGAATCGGGGGGCGATGTCTATGGCTACACCTTC
-	TRBV25-1	-	TRBJ2-7	CASSESGALVYEQYF	TGTGCCAGCAGTGAGTCCGGGGCTTTGGTCTACGAGCAGTACTTC
-	TRBV9	TRBD2	TRBJ2-1	CASSPRLAGVPVLPYNEQFF	TGTGCCAGCAGCCCACGACTAGCGGGAGTCCCAGTTCTCCCCTACAATGAGCAGTTCTTC
-	TRBV6-1	TRBD1	TRBJ1-1	CAGGQTMNTEAFF	TGTGCCGGGGGACAGACCATGAACACTGAAGCTTTCTTT
-	TRBV5-1	-	TRBJ2-5	CASSLVGSVGETQYF	TGCGCCAGCAGCTTGGTTGGTAGCGTGGGAGAGACCCAGTACTTC
-	TRBV2	-	TRBJ2-5	CASSELGGRETQYF	TGTGCCAGCAGTGAATTGGGGGGTAGAGAGACCCAGTACTTC
-	TRBV4-2	TRBD1	TRBJ2-3	CASSQTRDRGKDTQYF	TGTGCCAGCAGCCAGACCCGGGACAGGGGTAAGGATACGCAGTATTTT
-	TRBV7-2	TRBD1	TRBJ1-5	CASSETGDQPQHF	TGTGCCAGCAGCGAGACAGGGGACCAGCCCCAGCATTTT
few	TRBV7-7	-	TRBJ2-5	CASSRSYQETQYF	TGTGCCAGCAGTCGAAGCTACCAAGAGACCCAGTACTTC
-	TRBV14	TRBD2	TRBJ2-7	CASSRMGGSAEQYF	TGTGCCAGCAGCCGGATGGGCGGGAGCGCCGAGCAGTACTTC
-	TRBV6-1	TRBD2	TRBJ2-2	CASSGPLGLAGNTGELFF	TGTGCCAGCAGTGGACCATTGGGACTAGCGGGGAACACCGGGGAGCTGTTTTTT
-	TRBV19	-	TRBJ1-1	CASMLGRKNTEAFF	TGTGCCAGTATGCTGGGGAGGAAGAACACTGAAGCTTTCTTT
-	TRBV27	-	TRBJ1-4	CASSPTTGALGAANEKLFF	TGTGCCAGCAGTCCAACGACCGGGGCCCTCGGTGCAGCTAATGAAAAACTGTTTTTT
-	TRBV6-9	-	TRBJ2-3	CANCTRDHTRDTQYF	TGTGCCAACTGTACCCGGGACCACACCAGAGATACGCAGTATTTT
-	TRBV18	-	TRBJ2-7	CASSPAVTYEQYF	TGTGCCAGCTCACCGGCGGTGACCTACGAGCAGTACTTC
few	TRBV27	-	TRBJ1-2	CASSPRGQGWNGYTF	TGTGCCAGCAGTCCCCGAGGGCAGGGTTGGAATGGCTACACCTTC
-	TRBV5-5	-	TRBJ2-7	CASSLGQGIYEQYF	TGTGCCAGCAGCTTGGGGCAGGGGATCTACGAGCAGTACTTC